This T cell receptor beta chain appears in the sequencing data of a study of shared clonotypes between healthy human individuals. Only in-frame clones appear in the TCRdb table, and some are missing; sequencing was by immunoSEQ multiplex PCR. The profile shows 550,000 to 850,000 clones, just under 75% of them singletons. Trimming removed 5 bases from V and 1 base from J; junction bases left unmatched: 17. Germline assignment: CDR1 SQVTM and CDR2 ANQGSEA. The CDR3 covers 18 residues. The TCR originated in a woman in her thirties in good health. V and J are TRBV29-1 and TRBJ2-1; 7 nucleotides line up with TRBD2. The sequencing input was memory CD4+ T cells sorted from blood. Subset denoted: CD45RA-negative fraction. CDR3 bases: TGCAGCGTTCACTACTTGGGCGGGAGCACCAATTCCTACAATGAGCAGTTCTTC. It is translated as CSVHYLGGSTNSYNEQFF.